This T cell receptor (beta chain) was sequenced during a study of cytomegalovirus exposure and HLA in healthy donors. Regarding the study as a whole: High sensitivity and specificity were reportedly achieved when the classifier diagnosed cytomegalovirus status. Whilst most TCR sequences proved rare, a subset of public TCRs occurred across many donors. No immune exposure information besides CMV serostatus was available.

Details on this clone: Its specificity is not known.

Trimming took 2 bases from V and 10 from J, leaving 12 bases between them. The CDR3 covers 13 residues. CDR1 is GTSNPN, CDR2 SVGIG, per germline (reference sequence). Both 60 Vbeta primers and 13 Jbeta primers went into the PCR. In the original workflow: In a later analysis, some 10 million of 75 million to 90 million unique beta chains occurred in at least two donors. Clones were read by immunoSEQ multiplex PCR, and TCRdb kept only the in-frame ones, dropping some. That table is the source of V, J and clone size, and D and trimming were worked out from the DNA. The table shows 150,000 to 200,000 clones, with approximately 59% occurring only once.

Sequenced: PBMCs. This sequence was found in a man aged 35 to 55 in good health and CMV-seronegative. V gene TRBV30 combines with J gene TRBJ1-6, with D perhaps TRBD1 (5 bases). The DNA for the CDR3 is TGTGCCTGGAGTCCGGGGGGGAACTCACCCCTCCACTTT. Translated, it gives CAWSPGGNSPLHF. Complete variable domain (other parts from reference TRBV30 and TRBJ1-6): SQTIHQWPATLVQPVGSPLSLECTVEGTSNPNLYWYRQAAGRGLQLLFYSVGIGQISSEVPQNLSASRPQDRQFILSSKKLLLSDSGFYLCAWSPGGNSPLHFGNGTRLTVT.